The clone carrying this T cell receptor beta chain was seen at least ten times. The antigen is unknown. This specimen belongs to a study of T cells after posttransplantation cyclophosphamide. General study points: Skin or GI-infiltrating T cells shared few TRB sequences with blood.

Clones were read by immunoSEQ multiplex PCR, and TCRdb kept only the in-frame ones, dropping some. This repertoire holds 25,000 to 30,000 clones, and none appear only once. This related bone marrow graft donor gave peripheral blood on the day of marrow donation. This sequence originates from a woman aged 55-70 years in good health, CMV-negative, and a related stem cell transplant donor. The sample consisted of PBMCs.

CDR3 region: CASSFGTVLSYEQYF. CDR3 nucleotide sequence: TGCGCCAGCAGCTTTGGGACAGTTCTCTCCTACGAGCAGTACTTC. V gene TRBV5-1 combines with J gene TRBJ2-7; 7 bases agree with TRBD1. Losses at the gene ends were 2 bases for V and 0 bases for J; bases not matched to a gene: 5. The CDR3 extends over 15 amino acids. CDR1 is SGHRS and CDR2 is YFSETQ in the germline V gene.